Shown below are 29 T cell receptor beta chains from a single sample sequenced in a study of T cells in Graves' hyperthyroidism and ophthalmopathy. Amplification of TCR beta CDR3 regions used RNA as the template. First-round RT-PCR targeting the TCR CDR3 was performed with the HTBI primer set. One entry per CDR3 protein, called by TCRdb with MiXCR from the multiplex PCR reads. Of 500,000 to 600,000 distinct CDR3 sequences in the sample, around 42% were seen once. The sample taken for sequencing was peripheral blood or thyroid tissue (not recorded which). These receptors were obtained from a woman between 18 and 30 years old with Graves' hyperthyroidism.

The genes are TRBV9 and TRBJ2-7; D might be TRBD1 (7 bases). CDR1 and CDR2 from the germline V gene are SGDLS and YYNGEE. V gave up 1 base and J gave up 4 bases, with 18 bases separating them. CDR3 length: 16 amino acids. CDR3 sequence reads: CASSVTSETGRYEQYF. In DNA form, the CDR3 reads TGTGCCAGCAGCGTAACCTCCGAGACAGGGAGGTACGAGCAGTACTTC.

The V call is TRBV6-1, the J call TRBJ2-5, with D possibly being TRBD1 (7 bases). The CDR3 consists of 13 residues. From germline, CDR1 is MNHNS and CDR2 SASEGT. V was pared by 5 bases and J by 9 bases, with 16 bases between. CDR3 sequence: CASSTGEDQPQYF. The CDR3 DNA follows: TGTGCCAGCAGTACAGGGGAGGATCAGCCCCAGTACTTC.

This clonotype was seen repeatedly, ten times or more. This rearrangement joins TRBV7-2 to TRBJ2-2; no firm D call. The germline gives CDR1 SGHTA, CDR2 FQGNSA. CDR3 length equals 14 residues. Trimming removed 5 bases at V and 0 bases at J, with 7 bases between. The CDR3 sequence: CASSKMANTGELFF. As DNA, the CDR3 is TGTGCCAGCAGCAAAATGGCGAACACCGGGGAGCTGTTTTTT. The full variable domain, completed using reference TRBV7-2 and TRBJ2-2, is GAGVSQSPSNKVTEKGKDVELRCDPISGHTALYWYRQSLGQGLEFLIYFQGNSAPDKSGLPSDRFSAERTGGSVSTLTIQRTQQEDSAVYLCASSKMANTGELFFGEGSRLTVL.

Note on this clonotype: A much larger clone sits a single nucleotide away, making a read error possible. The conserved phenylalanine or tryptophan is not found at the CDR3 terminus, so this likely reflects a read error. The V call is TRBV7-2, the J call TRBJ2-7; 7 bases match TRBD2. The germline gives CDR1 SGHTA, CDR2 FQGNSA. The CDR3 consists of 17 residues. J gave up 6 bases and V 5 bases, and 19 bases lay outside the gene matches. CDR3 sequence reads: CASSPLSGGGGSLEQYL. CDR3 nucleotides: TGTGCCAGCAGCCCCCTATCGGGTGGCGGGGGAAGCCTCGAGCAGTACCTC.

The sample holds many counts of this clonotype. The chain recombines TRBV18 with TRBJ1-2; 9 bases map to TRBD1. CDR1 is KGHSH and CDR2 is LQKENI in the germline V gene. CDR3 length: 14 amino acids. Losses at the gene ends were 6 bases for V and 4 bases for J; bases not matched to a gene: 6. The CDR3 spells CASSRDRDLYGYTF. DNA for the CDR3: TGTGCCAGCTCGAGGGACAGGGACCTCTATGGCTACACCTTC.

This clonotype was seen a few times. V and J are TRBV4-2 and TRBJ1-6, with a weak D call TRBD1 (5 bases). The CDR3 consists of 18 residues. Trimming cost V 0 bases and J 7 bases, with 19 bases left between them. Germline-derived CDR1 and CDR2 are LGHNA and YNFKEQ. DNA for the CDR3: TGTGCCAGCAGCCAAGATTCCCCCGGGACCGTTTTCAATTCACCCCTCCACTTT. Its protein is CASSQDSPGTVFNSPLHF.

This chain links TRBV29-1 with TRBJ2-7; TRBD1 matches 7 bases. V was pared by 7 bases and J by 3 bases, with 6 bases of the junction left unmatched. The CDR3 totals 12 residues. Germline V CDR1 and CDR2: SQVTM, ANQGSEA. CDR3 nucleotide sequence: TGCAGCGACCGACAGGGCATCTACGAGCAGTACTTC. Its protein product is CSDRQGIYEQYF.

This clonotype has ten or more counts. The J gene is TRBJ1-1, the V gene TRBV2, with D perhaps TRBD1 (5 bases). Germline lookup yields CDR1 SNHLY and CDR2 FYNNEI. V shed 6 bases and J shed 2 bases, with 10 bases lying between them. The CDR3 has 13 amino acids. This CDR3 is CASRSGLNTEAFF. The CDR3 DNA reads TGTGCCAGCAGGTCGGGGCTCAACACTGAAGCTTTCTTT.

The chain carries TRBV20-1 and TRBJ2-1, with 9 positions matching TRBD2. The CDR3 is 16 residues long. CDR1 is DFQATT, CDR2 SNEGSKA, per germline (reference sequence). V dropped 4 bases and J dropped 8; count of bases not matched to a gene: 15. DNA of the CDR3: TGCAGTGCTAAGGTACCTAGCGGGATCATAACCCATGAGCAGTTCTTC. Protein: CSAKVPSGIITHEQFF.

This clonotype was picked up many times. The chain is built from TRBV6-1 and TRBJ2-7; D unclear. This CDR3 is 14 amino acids long. CDR1 MNHNS and CDR2 SASEGT come from the germline V gene. The germline V and J ends were trimmed by 0 bases and 2 bases, with 8 bases remaining between them. The CDR3 here is CASSEAPRTYEQYF. The CDR3 nucleotides read TGTGCCAGCAGTGAAGCGCCGAGAACCTACGAGCAGTACTTC.

CDR3 sequence (DNA): TGTGCCAGCAGTTCGCCGGGGGGGGGGACGCTGCAGAAAAAACTGTTTTTT. Its translation: CASSSPGGGTLQKKLFF. This rearrangement joins TRBV12-3 or TRBV12-4 to TRBJ1-4, with TRBD1 as a possible D gene (5 bases). The V end was cut by 4 bases, the J end by 9 bases, with 24 bases between. The CDR3 has 17 residues.

The count of this clonotype is one. Just one base apart from a much larger clone, this may be a read error. The V and J genes are TRBV5-1 and TRBJ2-7; D gene ambiguous. This CDR3 is 15 amino acids long. CDR1 is SGHRS, CDR2 YFSETQ, per germline. V dropped 3 bases and J dropped 3 bases, with 16 bases sitting between them. Here the CDR3 reads CASSWGLQKDYEQYF. The DNA for the CDR3 is TGCGCCAGCAGCTGGGGTCTCCAGAAGGACTACGAGCAGTACTTC.

This clonotype was picked up many times. CDR3 coding DNA: TGTGCTAGTGACGGTCCTTTTAGCAATCAGCCCCAGCATTTT. The encoded protein is CASDGPFSNQPQHF. J is TRBJ1-5 and V is TRBV12-5; D remains unclear. The CDR3 extends over 14 amino acids. Between the trimmed V and J ends, which lost 7 bases and 0 bases, there was a span of 10 bases. Per germline, CDR1 LGHNT and CDR2 FRNRAP.

V is TRBV5-1 and J is TRBJ2-7; D call uncertain. CDR3 length: 12 residues. Germline CDR1 SGHRS, CDR2 YFSETQ. The V gene lost 4 bases and the J gene lost 7 bases, with 12 bases spanning the gap. CDR3 loop: CASSKDRNEQYF. The CDR3 region has the DNA TGCGCCAGCAGCAAGGACCGAAATGAGCAGTACTTC.

This rearrangement joins TRBV11-2 to TRBJ2-7; the D gene is possibly TRBD2 (7 bases). The CDR3 loop spans 18 amino acids. Germline loops: CDR1 SGHAT, CDR2 FQNNGV. Trimming pared 2 bases from V and 2 bases from J, leaving 22 bases between. CDR3 amino acids: CASSLQAFGGAMTYEQYF. The CDR3 DNA is TGTGCCAGCAGCTTACAAGCCTTTGGGGGGGCGATGACCTACGAGCAGTACTTC.

This clonotype was observed a few times. The rearrangement joins TRBV5-6 to TRBJ1-5; TRBD1 matches at 8 bases. There are 14 residues in the CDR3. With 4 bases clipped from V and 7 bases from J, the junction kept 7 bases outside the gene matches. Looked up from germline, CDR1 is SGHDT and CDR2 is YYEEEE. CDR3 bases: TGTGCCAGCAGCATACTCCCAGGGGGCCAGCCCCAGCATTTT. Protein product: CASSILPGGQPQHF.

J is TRBJ2-7 and V is TRBV20-1; 7 bases are shared with TRBD1. The V gene's germline CDR1 is DFQATT and CDR2 SNEGSKA (reference sequence). CDR3 length equals 14 residues. V was pared by 1 base and J by 3 bases, with 6 bases of the junction left unmatched. CDR3 coding DNA: TGCAGTGCTAGAGGGGACAGTGCAGTCTACGAGCAGTACTTC. Protein: CSARGDSAVYEQYF.

The V gene is TRBV4-1, the J gene TRBJ2-1, with 8 bases that match TRBD2. The CDR3 is made up of 11 amino acids. V gave up 10 bases and J gave up 6 bases; unmatched junction bases: 2. Germline V lookup: CDR1 MGHRA, CDR2 YSYEKL. CDR3: CATGGGNEQFF. In DNA form, the CDR3 reads TGCGCCACCGGGGGGGGCAATGAGCAGTTCTTC.

The chain links TRBV18 to TRBJ1-2; D call uncertain. The CDR3 is 14 amino acids. V lost 3 bases and J lost 4, with 12 bases in between. Germline V gene lookup returns CDR1 KGHSH and CDR2 LQKENI. CDR3 region: CASSPLTSLYGYTF. The CDR3 DNA sequence: TGTGCCAGCTCACCTCTAACCAGCCTCTATGGCTACACCTTC.

The rearrangement joins TRBV7-3 to TRBJ2-1, with no clear D. This CDR3 has 14 residues. Per germline, CDR1 SGHTA and CDR2 FQGTGA. V was shortened by 2 bases and J by 5 bases, with 10 bases between the two germline ends. The CDR3 DNA reads as TGTGCCAGCAGCTTATCAGCAGCAAACAATGAGCAGTTCTTC. Protein sequence: CASSLSAANNEQFF. Filled out from reference TRBV7-3 and TRBJ2-1, the complete variable domain reads GAGVSQTPSNKVTEKGKYVELRCDPISGHTALYWYRQSLGQGPEFLIYFQGTGAADDSGLPNDRFFAVRPEGSVSTLKIQRTERGDSAVYLCASSLSAANNEQFFGPGTRLTVL.

This clonotype was observed many times. J is TRBJ2-7 and V is TRBV14; a weak D match, TRBD2 (6 bases). Trimming removed 5 bases from V and 4 bases from J, with 18 bases in between. Germline values: CDR1 SGHDN, CDR2 FVKESK. The CDR3 is made up of 15 amino acids. CDR3 sequence: CASSDTDKRAYEQYF. CDR3 DNA: TGTGCCAGCAGCGACACGGACAAGCGGGCTTACGAGCAGTACTTC.

In the case of this clonotype: The missing conserved phenylalanine or tryptophan at the end of this CDR3 makes a read error likely. Because the CDR3's place on the DNA is in doubt, the DNA is left out and the CDR3 is given as listed by TCRdb. This chain uses TRBV10-3 with TRBJ1-3; the D call in the table, TRBD1, was not verified against the DNA. Counting both end residues, the CDR3 totals 8 amino acids. Germline V lookup: CDR1 ENHRY, CDR2 SYGVKD. The CDR3 spells CAISAEQV.

In this sample, this clonotype turned up many times. The genes are TRBV7-2 and TRBJ2-5; weak D call: TRBD2 (6 bases). The V gene lost 5 bases and the J gene lost 1 base, with 11 bases spanning the gap. CDR3 length: 14 amino acids. From germline, CDR1 is SGHTA and CDR2 FQGNSA. The CDR3 reads CASSTERAQETQYF. Written as DNA, the CDR3 is TGTGCCAGCAGCACCGAGCGGGCCCAAGAGACCCAGTACTTC.

As regards this clonotype: Without the conserved terminal phenylalanine or tryptophan, this CDR3 likely stems from a read error. The chain employs TRBV13 and TRBJ1-1; D remains unclear. Germline-derived CDR1 and CDR2 are PRHDT and FYEKMQ (reference sequence). Trimming pared 6 bases from V and 5 bases from J, leaving 13 bases between. This CDR3 has 13 amino acids. The CDR3 sequence: CASSFSGRTEAFS. CDR3 nucleotide sequence: TGTGCCAGCAGTTTTAGTGGACGGACTGAAGCTTTCTCT.

This chain links TRBV19 with TRBJ2-1, with TRBD2 matching over 13 bases. Germline CDR1 LNHDA, CDR2 SQIVND (reference sequence). The CDR3 loop spans 16 amino acids. Unmatched junction bases numbered 6, after V lost 6 bases and J lost 4 bases. The CDR3 bases are TGTGCCAGTAGGGCCAAGGGACTAGCGGGGTACAATGAGCAGTTCTTC. Protein product: CASRAKGLAGYNEQFF.

Turning to this clonotype: The junction departs from the called germline gene at one end, perhaps through a read error. This sequence joins TRBV7-7 and TRBJ1-3; D possibly corresponds to TRBD1 (5 bases). In germline, CDR1 is SSHAT, CDR2 FNYEAQ (reference sequence). This CDR3 has 13 residues. The CDR3 loop reads CASSLGVGNTIYF. The CDR3 DNA reads as TGTGCTAGCAGCTTAGGGGTCGGCAACACCATATATTTT. The entire variable domain, with the rest obtained from reference TRBV7-7 and TRBJ1-3, is as follows: GAGVSQSPRYKVTKRGQDVTLRCDPISSHATLYWYQQALGQGPEFLTYFNYEAQPDKSGLPSDRFSAERPEGSISTLTIQRTEQRDSAMYRCASSLGVGNTIYFGEGSWLTVV.

Comment on this clonotype: A junction end diverges from the germline sequence, so it may reflect a read error. This chain connects TRBV2 to TRBJ2-2; 7 nucleotides line up with TRBD2. The CDR3 covers 17 residues. In germline, CDR1 is SNHLY, CDR2 FYNNEI. The CDR3 loop is CASSSTWGGANIGELFF. The CDR3 DNA reads TGTGCCAGCAGCTCCACCTGGGGGGGTGCGAACATCGGGGAGCTGTTTTTT.

This clonotype occurred many times. The rearrangement uses TRBV12-3 or TRBV12-4 and TRBJ1-5; TRBD1 aligns across 7 bases. V shed 3 bases, J shed 4 bases, and the junction held 6 bases outside the gene matches. CDR3 length: 15 amino acids. The CDR3 loop reads CASSLETGKNQPQHF. In nucleotides, the CDR3 is TGTGCCAGCAGTTTGGAGACAGGGAAAAATCAGCCCCAGCATTTT.

This clonotype has ten or more counts. This chain links TRBV2 with TRBJ1-1; weak D call: TRBD1 (6 bases). V was cut by 10 bases and J by 1 base, with 13 bases left in between. The germline CDR1 and CDR2 sequences are SNHLY and FYNNEI. The CDR3 loop spans 13 amino acids. The CDR3 is CATPGTPNTEAFF. CDR3 DNA sequence: TGTGCCACCCCAGGGACACCGAACACTGAAGCTTTCTTT.